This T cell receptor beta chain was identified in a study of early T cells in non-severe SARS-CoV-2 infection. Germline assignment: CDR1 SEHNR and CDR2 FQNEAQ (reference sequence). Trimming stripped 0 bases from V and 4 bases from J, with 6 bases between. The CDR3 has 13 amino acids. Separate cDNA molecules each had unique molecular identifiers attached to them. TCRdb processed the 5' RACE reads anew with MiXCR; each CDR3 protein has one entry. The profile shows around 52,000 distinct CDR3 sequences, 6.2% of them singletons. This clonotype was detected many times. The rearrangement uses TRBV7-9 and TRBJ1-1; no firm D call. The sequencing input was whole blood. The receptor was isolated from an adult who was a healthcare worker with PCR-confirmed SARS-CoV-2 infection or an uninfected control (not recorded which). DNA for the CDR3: TGTGCCAGCAGCTTAGCGTTGGGCACTGAAGCTTTCTTT. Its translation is CASSLALGTEAFF.